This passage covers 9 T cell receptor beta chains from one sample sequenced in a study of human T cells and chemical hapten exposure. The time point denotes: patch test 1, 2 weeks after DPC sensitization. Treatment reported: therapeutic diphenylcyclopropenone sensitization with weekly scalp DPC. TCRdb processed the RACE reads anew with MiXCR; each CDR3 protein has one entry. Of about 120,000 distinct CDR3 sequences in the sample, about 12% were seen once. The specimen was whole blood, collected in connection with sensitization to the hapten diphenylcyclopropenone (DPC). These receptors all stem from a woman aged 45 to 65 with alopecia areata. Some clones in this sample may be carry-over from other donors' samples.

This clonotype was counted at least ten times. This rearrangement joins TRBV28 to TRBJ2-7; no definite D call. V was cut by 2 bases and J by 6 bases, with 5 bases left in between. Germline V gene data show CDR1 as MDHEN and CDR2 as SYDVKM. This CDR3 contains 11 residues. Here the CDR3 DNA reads TGTGCCAGCAGTTTAGGGCCCGAGCAGTACTTC. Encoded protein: CASSLGPEQYF.

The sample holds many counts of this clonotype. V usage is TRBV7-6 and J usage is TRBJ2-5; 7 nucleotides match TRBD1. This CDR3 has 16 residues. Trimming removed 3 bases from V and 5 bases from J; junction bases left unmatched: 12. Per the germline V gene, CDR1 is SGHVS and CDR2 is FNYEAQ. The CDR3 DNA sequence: TGTGCCAGCAGCTTCACTTCTGATGACAGGGTGGAGACCCAGTACTTC. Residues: CASSFTSDDRVETQYF.

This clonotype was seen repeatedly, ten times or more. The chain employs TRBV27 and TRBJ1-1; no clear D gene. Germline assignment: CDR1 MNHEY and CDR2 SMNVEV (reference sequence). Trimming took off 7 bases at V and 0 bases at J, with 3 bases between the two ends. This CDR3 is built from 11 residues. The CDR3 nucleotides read TGTGCCAGCAAGATGAACACTGAAGCTTTCTTT. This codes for CASKMNTEAFF.

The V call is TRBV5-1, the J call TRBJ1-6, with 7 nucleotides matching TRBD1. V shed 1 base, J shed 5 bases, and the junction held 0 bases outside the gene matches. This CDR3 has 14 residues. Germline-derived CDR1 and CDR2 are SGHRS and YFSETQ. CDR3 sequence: CASSLQGDNSPLHF. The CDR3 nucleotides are TGCGCCAGCAGCTTGCAGGGGGATAATTCACCCCTCCACTTT.

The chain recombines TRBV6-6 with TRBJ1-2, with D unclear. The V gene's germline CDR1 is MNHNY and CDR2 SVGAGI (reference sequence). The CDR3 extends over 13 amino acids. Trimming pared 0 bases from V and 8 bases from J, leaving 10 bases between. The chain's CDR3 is CASSYSGGVGYTF. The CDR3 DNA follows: TGTGCCAGCAGTTACTCAGGAGGTGTCGGCTACACCTTC.

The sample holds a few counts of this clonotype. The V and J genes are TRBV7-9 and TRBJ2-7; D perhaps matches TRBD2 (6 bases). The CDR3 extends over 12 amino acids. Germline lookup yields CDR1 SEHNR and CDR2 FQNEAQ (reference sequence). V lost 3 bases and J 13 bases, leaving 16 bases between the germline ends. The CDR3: CASSLEGRQDYF. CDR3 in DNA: TGTGCCAGCAGCTTGGAGGGTCGTCAGGATTACTTC. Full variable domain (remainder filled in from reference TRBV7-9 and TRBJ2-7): DTGVSQNPRHKITKRGQNVTFRCDPISEHNRLYWYRQTLGQGPEFLTYFQNEAQLEKSRLLSDRFSAERPKGSFSTLEIQRTEQGDSAMYLCASSLEGRQDYFGPGTRLTVT.

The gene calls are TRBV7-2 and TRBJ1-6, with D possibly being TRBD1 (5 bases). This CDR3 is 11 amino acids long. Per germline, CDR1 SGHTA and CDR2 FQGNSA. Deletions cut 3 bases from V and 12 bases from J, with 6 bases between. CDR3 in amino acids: CASSFQGPLHF. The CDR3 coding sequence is TGTGCCAGCAGCTTCCAGGGACCCCTCCACTTT.

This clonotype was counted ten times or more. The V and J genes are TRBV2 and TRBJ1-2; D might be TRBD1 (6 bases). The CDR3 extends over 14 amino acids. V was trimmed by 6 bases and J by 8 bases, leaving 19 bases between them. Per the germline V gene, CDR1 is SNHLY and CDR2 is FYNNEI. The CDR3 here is CASRAHAGAEGYTF. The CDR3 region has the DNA TGTGCCAGCAGAGCCCACGCAGGGGCGGAGGGCTACACCTTC.

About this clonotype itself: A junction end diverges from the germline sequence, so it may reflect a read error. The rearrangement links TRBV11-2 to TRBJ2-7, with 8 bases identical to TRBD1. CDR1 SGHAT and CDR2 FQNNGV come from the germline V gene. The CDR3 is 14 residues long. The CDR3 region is CDSSVGQVSYEQYF. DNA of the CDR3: TGTGACAGCAGCGTGGGACAGGTCTCCTACGAGCAGTACTTC. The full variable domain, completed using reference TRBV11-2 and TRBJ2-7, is EAGVAQSPRYKIIEKRQSVAFWCNPISGHATLYWYQQILGQGPKLLIQFQNNGVVDDSQLPKDRFSAERLKGVDSTLKIQPAKLEDSAVYLCDSSVGQVSYEQYFGPGTRLTVT.